This T cell receptor beta chain was retrieved from a study of T-cell reconstitution after alpha-beta-depleted transplantation in children. Preparation of the TCRbeta library used unique molecular identifiers. MiXCR, applied by TCRdb to the PCR reads, yields one record per CDR3 protein. Of more than 400,000 distinct CDR3 sequences in the sample, about an eighth are singletons; the top ten hold around 13%. There are a few counts of this clonotype. Its cognate antigen is unknown. Study results and caveats: Once a year had passed after transplant, T-cell counts and diversity came mostly from newly produced T cells. Several hundred graft clones that had expanded were reportedly the source of alpha-beta T cells about two months after transplant.

Looked up from germline, CDR1 is SQVTM and CDR2 is ANQGSEA. Trimming left V 5 bases short and J 4 bases short, with 11 bases between. There are 13 residues in the CDR3. The sequence was collected from a female patient aged 2 to 10 who had a stem cell transplant for aplastic anemia, so the T cells may come from the graft donor. The rearrangement joins TRBV29-1 to TRBJ2-2, with D maybe TRBD1 (6 bases). Sequenced here: PBMCs, mostly from graft donor cells, sampled 180 days after TCRalphabeta/CD19-depleted stem cell transplant. CDR3 amino acids: CSVLGQPTGELFF. The CDR3 coding sequence is TGCAGCGTTCTTGGACAGCCCACCGGGGAGCTGTTTTTT.